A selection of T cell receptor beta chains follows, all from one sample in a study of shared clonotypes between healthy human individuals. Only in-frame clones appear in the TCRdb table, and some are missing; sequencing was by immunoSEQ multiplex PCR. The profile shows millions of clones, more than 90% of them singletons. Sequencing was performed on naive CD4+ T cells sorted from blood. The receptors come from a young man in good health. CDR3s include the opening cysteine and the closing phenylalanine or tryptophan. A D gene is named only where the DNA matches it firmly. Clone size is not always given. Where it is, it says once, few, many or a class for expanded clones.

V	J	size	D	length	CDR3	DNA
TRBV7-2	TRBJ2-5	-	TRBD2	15	CASSSLAGIQETQYF	TGTGCCAGCAGCTCGCTAGCGGGGATCCAAGAGACCCAGTACTTC
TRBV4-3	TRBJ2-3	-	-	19	CASSRRPIVKGTAMDTQYF	TGCGCCAGCAGCCGCCGCCCCATCGTCAAAGGGACCGCTATGGATACGCAGTATTTT
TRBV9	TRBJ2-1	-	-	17	CASSVDPGPSSYNEQFF	TGTGCCAGCAGCGTAGATCCAGGGCCCAGCTCCTACAATGAGCAGTTCTTC
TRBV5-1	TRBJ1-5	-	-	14	CASSPGGANQPQHF	TGCGCCAGCAGCCCAGGAGGGGCCAATCAGCCCCAGCATTTT
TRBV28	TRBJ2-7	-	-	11	CASSLGREQYF	TGTGCCAGCAGTTTAGGTCGCGAGCAGTACTTC
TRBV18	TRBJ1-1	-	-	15	CASSPSGIGLTEAFF	TGTGCCAGCTCGCCATCTGGCATAGGGCTCACTGAAGCTTTCTTT
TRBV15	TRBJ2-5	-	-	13	CATAAGLRETQYF	TGTGCCACCGCTGCGGGACTTCGGGAGACCCAGTACTTC
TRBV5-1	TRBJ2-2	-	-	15	CASSTGQINTGELFF	TGCGCCAGCAGCACCGGACAGATAAACACCGGGGAGCTGTTTTTT
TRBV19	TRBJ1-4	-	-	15	CASSILRATNEKLFF	TGTGCCAGTAGTATACTTCGGGCAACTAATGAAAAACTGTTTTTT
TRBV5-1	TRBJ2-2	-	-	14	CASSFSGVTGELFF	TGCGCCAGCAGCTTTTCGGGGGTCACCGGGGAGCTGTTTTTT
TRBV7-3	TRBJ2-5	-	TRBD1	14	CASSMTGLGETQYF	TGTGCCAGCAGCATGACAGGGTTGGGAGAGACCCAGTACTTC
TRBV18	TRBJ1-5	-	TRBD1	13	CASSQGGGQPQHF	TGTGCCAGCTCCCAGGGGGGGGGTCAGCCCCAGCATTTT
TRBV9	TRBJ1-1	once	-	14	CASSVGMTPTEAFF	TGTGCCAGCAGCGTAGGAATGACGCCCACTGAAGCTTTCTTT
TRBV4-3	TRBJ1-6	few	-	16	CASSLRSTMDNSPLHF	TGCGCCAGCAGCCTCCGGTCGACCATGGATAATTCACCCCTCCACTTT
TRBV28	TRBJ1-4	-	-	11	CASSSTDKLFF	TGTGCCAGCAGTTCCACCGACAAACTGTTTTTT
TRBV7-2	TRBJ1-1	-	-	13	CASSFRGGAEAFF	TGTGCCAGCAGCTTCCGGGGTGGCGCTGAAGCTTTCTTT